One T cell receptor beta chain is described in this entry. The data originate from a study of blood T cell repertoires in COVID-19. Looking at the study overall: Researchers got acute and convalescent COVID-19 samples from the United States, Italy and Spain. From T cells, B-cell-depleted T cells, or PBMCs came the material, which was cDNA or gDNA.

Sequenced by immunoSEQ multiplex PCR; TCRdb stores in-frame clones only, minus some. In the table there are about 280,000 clones, around 86% of which are singletons. The CDR3 covers 13 residues. V was shortened by 9 bases and J by 0 bases, with 11 bases between the two germline ends. CDR1 and CDR2 from the germline V gene are LNHDA and SQIVND (reference sequence). V gene TRBV19 combines with J gene TRBJ1-1; TRBD1 might be the D (5 bases). This receptor was taken from a man aged 35 to 55 with active or convalescent COVID-19. The sequenced material came from peripheral blood. CDR3 protein: CASHPTVNTEAFF. The CDR3 DNA reads as TGTGCCAGCCATCCGACAGTGAACACTGAAGCTTTCTTT.